The clone carrying this T cell receptor (beta chain) was seen a single time. The PCR employed 60 Vbeta primers together with 13 Jbeta primers. Here immunoSEQ multiplex PCR was the method, and the copy in TCRdb shows in-frame clones only, minus some. The sample has 200,000 or so clones; about four fifths are singletons. The source of the sample is a study of cytomegalovirus exposure and HLA in healthy donors. The source is a woman in her 30s in good health and CMV-seropositive. Sequenced input: PBMCs.

Here the CDR3 DNA reads TGTGCCAGTAGTGAGATGGACAGTCCTAGCACAGATACGCAGTATTTT. Residues: CASSEMDSPSTDTQYF. The chain uses TRBV19 and TRBJ2-3, with D tentatively TRBD1 (6 bases). V lost 5 bases, J lost 0 bases, and 15 bases lay in between. Germline values: CDR1 LNHDA, CDR2 SQIVND (reference sequence). The CDR3 totals 16 residues.